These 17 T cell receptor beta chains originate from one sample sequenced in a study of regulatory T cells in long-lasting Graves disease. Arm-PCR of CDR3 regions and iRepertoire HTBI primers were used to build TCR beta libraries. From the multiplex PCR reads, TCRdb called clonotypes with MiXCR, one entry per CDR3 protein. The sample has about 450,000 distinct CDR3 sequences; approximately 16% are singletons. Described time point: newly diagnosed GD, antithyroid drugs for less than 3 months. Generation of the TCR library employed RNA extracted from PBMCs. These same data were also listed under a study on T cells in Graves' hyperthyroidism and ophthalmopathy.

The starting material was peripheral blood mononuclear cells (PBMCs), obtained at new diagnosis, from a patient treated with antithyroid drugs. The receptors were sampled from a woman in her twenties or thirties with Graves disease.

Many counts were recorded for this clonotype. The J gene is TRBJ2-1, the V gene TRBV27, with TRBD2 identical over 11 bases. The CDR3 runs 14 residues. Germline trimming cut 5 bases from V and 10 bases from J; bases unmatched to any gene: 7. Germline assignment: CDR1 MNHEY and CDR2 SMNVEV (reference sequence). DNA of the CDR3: TGTGCCAGCAGTCCAGGTCTAGCGGGAGGAGAGCAGTTCTTC. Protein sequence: CASSPGLAGGEQFF.

In nucleotides, the CDR3 is TGTGCCAGTATTCCAGGGACAGGGCTTGGTGGCTACACCTTC. Amino acid sequence: CASIPGTGLGGYTF. This rearrangement joins TRBV19 to TRBJ1-2, with 9 bases lining up with TRBD1. This CDR3 is 14 amino acids long. Germline V gives CDR1 LNHDA, CDR2 SQIVND (reference sequence). Unmatched junction bases numbered 10, after V lost 7 bases and J lost 7 bases.

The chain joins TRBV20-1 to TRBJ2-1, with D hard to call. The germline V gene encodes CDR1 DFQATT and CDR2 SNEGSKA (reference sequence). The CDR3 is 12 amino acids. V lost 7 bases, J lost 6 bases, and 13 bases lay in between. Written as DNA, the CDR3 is TGCAGTGTTGGATGGACCGCCAATGAGCAGTTCTTC. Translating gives CSVGWTANEQFF.

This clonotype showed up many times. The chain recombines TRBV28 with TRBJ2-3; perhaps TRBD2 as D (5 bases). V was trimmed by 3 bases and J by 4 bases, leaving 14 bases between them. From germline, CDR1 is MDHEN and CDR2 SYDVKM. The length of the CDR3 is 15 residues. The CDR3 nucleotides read TGTGCCAGCAGTTTTTATCGGGGAGATCCAGATACGCAGTATTTT. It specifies CASSFYRGDPDTQYF.

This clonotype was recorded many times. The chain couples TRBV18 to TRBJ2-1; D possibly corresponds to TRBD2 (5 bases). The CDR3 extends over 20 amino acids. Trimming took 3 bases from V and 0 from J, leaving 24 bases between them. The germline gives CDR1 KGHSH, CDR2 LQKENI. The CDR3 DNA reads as TGTGCCAGCTCACCCTCAGTAGGACGGGCTCGGGAAACCTCCTACAATGAGCAGTTCTTC. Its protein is CASSPSVGRARETSYNEQFF.

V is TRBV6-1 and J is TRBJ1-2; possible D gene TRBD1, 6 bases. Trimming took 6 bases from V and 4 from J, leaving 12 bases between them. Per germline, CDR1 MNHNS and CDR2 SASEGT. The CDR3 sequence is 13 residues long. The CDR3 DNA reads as TGTGCCAGCAGAGGACAGCCGCCCTATGGCTACACCTTC. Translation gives CASRGQPPYGYTF.

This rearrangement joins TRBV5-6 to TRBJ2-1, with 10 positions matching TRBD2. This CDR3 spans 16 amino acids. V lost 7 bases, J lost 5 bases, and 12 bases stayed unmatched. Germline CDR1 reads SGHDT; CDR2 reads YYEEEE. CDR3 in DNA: TGTGCCAGCGAACTCGGCCGGACTAGCGGTAACAATGAGCAGTTCTTC. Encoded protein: CASELGRTSGNNEQFF.

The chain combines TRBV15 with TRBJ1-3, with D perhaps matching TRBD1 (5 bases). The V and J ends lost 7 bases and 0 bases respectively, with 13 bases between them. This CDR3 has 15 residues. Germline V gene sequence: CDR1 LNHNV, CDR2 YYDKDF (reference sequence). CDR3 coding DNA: TGTGCCACCACAGCGACAGCGCACTCTGGAAACACCATATATTTT. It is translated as CATTATAHSGNTIYF.

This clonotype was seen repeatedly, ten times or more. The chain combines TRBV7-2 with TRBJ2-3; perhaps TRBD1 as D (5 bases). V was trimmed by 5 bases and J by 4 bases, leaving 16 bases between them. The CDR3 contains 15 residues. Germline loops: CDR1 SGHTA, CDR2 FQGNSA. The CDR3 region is CASSARQLVPDTQYF. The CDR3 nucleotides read TGTGCCAGCAGCGCACGACAGCTAGTTCCAGATACGCAGTATTTT.

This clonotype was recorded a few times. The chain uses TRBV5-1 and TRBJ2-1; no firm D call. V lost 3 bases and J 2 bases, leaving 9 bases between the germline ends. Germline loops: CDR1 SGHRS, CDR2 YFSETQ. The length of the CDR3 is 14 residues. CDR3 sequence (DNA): TGCGCCAGCAGCTCTCGGAGTACCTACAATGAGCAGTTCTTC. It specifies CASSSRSTYNEQFF.

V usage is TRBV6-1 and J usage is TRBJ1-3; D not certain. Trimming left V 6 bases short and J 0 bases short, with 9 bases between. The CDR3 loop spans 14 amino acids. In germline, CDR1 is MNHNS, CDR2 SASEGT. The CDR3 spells CASRPRSSGNTIYF. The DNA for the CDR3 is TGTGCCAGCAGACCCAGGAGCTCTGGAAACACCATATATTTT.

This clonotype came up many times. The CDR3, as DNA: TGTGCCACCTTAAGTGAGGGAAGCGAGCAGTTCTTC. It translates to CATLSEGSEQFF. V and J are TRBV10-3 and TRBJ2-1, with TRBD2 as a possible D gene (5 bases). Looked up from germline, CDR1 is ENHRY and CDR2 is SYGVKD. The CDR3 runs to 12 residues. Trimming left V 10 bases short and J 10 bases short, with 17 bases between.

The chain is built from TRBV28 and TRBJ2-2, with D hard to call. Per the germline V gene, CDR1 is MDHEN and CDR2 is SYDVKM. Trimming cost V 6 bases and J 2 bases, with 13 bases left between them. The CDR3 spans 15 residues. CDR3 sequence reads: CASSSPGGNTGELFF. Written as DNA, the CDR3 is TGTGCCAGCAGCTCTCCCGGCGGAAACACCGGGGAGCTGTTTTTT.

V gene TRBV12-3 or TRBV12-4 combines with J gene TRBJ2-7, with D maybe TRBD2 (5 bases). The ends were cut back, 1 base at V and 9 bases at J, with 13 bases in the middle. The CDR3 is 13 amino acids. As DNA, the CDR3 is TGTGCCAGCAGTTTAGGAGGGCTTGTGTCGCAGTACTTC. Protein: CASSLGGLVSQYF.

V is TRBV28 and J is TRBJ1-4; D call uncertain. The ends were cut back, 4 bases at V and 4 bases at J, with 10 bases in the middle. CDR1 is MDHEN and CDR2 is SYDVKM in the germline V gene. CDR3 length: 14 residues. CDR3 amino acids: CASSSHGSNEKLFF. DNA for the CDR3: TGTGCCAGCAGTTCGCACGGGAGTAATGAAAAACTGTTTTTT.

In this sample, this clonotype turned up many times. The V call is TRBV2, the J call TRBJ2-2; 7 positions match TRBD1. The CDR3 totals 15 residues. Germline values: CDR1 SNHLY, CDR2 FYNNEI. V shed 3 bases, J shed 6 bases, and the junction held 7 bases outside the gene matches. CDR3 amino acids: CASSEARGSSGELFF. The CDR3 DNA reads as TGTGCCAGCAGTGAGGCCAGGGGGTCGTCCGGGGAGCTGTTTTTT.

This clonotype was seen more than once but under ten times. The CDR3 DNA follows: TGTGCCAGCAGCCAAGTCCGGGGACTAGCGGGAGCTCTGAACCAAGAGACCCAGTACTTC. Translating gives CASSQVRGLAGALNQETQYF. V gene TRBV3-1 combines with J gene TRBJ2-5; TRBD2 matches 14 bases. CDR1 and CDR2 from the germline V gene are LGHDT and YNNKEL (reference sequence). The CDR3 consists of 20 residues. J lost 0 bases, V lost 1 base, and 10 bases had no gene match.